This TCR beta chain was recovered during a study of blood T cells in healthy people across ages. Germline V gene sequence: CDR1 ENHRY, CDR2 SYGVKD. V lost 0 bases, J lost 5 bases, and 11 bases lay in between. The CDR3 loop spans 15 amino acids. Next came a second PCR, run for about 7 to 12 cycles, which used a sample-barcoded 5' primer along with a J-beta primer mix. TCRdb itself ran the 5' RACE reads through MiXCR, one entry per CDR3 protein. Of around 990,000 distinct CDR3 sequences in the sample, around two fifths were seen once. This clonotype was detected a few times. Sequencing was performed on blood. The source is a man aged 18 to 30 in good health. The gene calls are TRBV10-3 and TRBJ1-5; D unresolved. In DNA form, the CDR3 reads TGTGCCATCAGTGAGTCGAAGGGAGGCGATCAGCCCCAGCATTTT. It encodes CAISESKGGDQPQHF.